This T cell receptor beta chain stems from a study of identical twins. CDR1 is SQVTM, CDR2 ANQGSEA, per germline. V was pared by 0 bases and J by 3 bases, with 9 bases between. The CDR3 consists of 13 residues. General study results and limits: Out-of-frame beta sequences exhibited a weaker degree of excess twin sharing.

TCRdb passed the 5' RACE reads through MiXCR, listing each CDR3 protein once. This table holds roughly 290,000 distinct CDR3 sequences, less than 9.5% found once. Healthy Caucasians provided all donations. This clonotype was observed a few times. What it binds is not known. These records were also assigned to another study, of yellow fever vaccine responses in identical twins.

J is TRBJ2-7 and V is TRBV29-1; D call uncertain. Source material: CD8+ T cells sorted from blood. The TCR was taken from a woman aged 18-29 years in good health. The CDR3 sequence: CSVEDGQSYEQYF. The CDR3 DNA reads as TGCAGCGTTGAAGATGGGCAAAGCTACGAGCAGTACTTC.